Detailed here is one T cell receptor beta chain. The data derive from a study of cytomegalovirus exposure and HLA in healthy donors. Looked up from germline, CDR1 is MNHEY and CDR2 is SMNVEV (reference sequence). The V and J ends lost 6 bases and 4 bases, in that order; junction bases with no gene match: 7. CDR3 length: 14 residues. Vbeta (60) and Jbeta (13) primers were used in the PCR. Clones were sequenced by immunoSEQ multiplex PCR, and TCRdb holds only the in-frame ones, with some missing. Here the sample table reports 120,000 to 150,000 clones. This clonotype was obtained from a woman aged 45 to 65 in good health and CMV-seronegative. The specimen was PBMCs. The chain has TRBV27 and TRBJ1-2; 8 positions match TRBD1. The CDR3 region has the DNA TGTGCCAGCAGACGGGGACAGGACGGCTATGGCTACACCTTC. As protein: CASRRGQDGYGYTF.